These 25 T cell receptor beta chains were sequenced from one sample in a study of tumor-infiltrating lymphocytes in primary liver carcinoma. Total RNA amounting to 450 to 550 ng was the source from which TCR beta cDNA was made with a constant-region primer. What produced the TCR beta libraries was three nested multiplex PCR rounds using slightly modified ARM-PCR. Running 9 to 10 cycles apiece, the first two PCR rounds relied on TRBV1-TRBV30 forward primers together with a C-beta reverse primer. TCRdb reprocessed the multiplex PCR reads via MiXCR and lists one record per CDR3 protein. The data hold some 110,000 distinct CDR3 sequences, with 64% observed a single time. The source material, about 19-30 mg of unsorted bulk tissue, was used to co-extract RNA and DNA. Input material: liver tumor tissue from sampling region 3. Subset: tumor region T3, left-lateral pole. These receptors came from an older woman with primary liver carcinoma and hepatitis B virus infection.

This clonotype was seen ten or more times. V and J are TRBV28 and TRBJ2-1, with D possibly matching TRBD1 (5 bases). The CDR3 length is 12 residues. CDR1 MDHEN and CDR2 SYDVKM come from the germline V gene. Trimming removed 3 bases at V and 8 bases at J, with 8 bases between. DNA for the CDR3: TGTGCCAGCAGTTTGCAGGGTTATGAGCAGTTCTTC. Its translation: CASSLQGYEQFF.

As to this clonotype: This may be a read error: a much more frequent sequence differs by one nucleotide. CDR3 protein: CATSHGTANTEAFF. Written as DNA, the CDR3 is TGTGCCACCAGCCACGGGACCGCGAACACTGAAGCTTTCTTT. V and J are TRBV14 and TRBJ1-1, with D possibly being TRBD1 (5 bases). Germline V gene lookup returns CDR1 SGHDN and CDR2 FVKESK. This CDR3 is 14 amino acids long.

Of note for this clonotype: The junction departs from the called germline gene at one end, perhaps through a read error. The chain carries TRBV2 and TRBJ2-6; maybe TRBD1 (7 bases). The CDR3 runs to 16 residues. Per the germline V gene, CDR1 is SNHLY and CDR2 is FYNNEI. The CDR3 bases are TGTGCCAGCAGCAAGATAGGGGGCTCGGGGGCCAACGTCCCGACTTTC. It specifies CASSKIGGSGANVPTF.

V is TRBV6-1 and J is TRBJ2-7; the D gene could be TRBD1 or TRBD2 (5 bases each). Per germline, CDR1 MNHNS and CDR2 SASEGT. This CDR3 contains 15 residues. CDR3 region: CVNSEDGGQAYEQYF. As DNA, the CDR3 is TGTGTCAACAGTGAAGACGGAGGACAAGCCTACGAGCAGTACTTC.

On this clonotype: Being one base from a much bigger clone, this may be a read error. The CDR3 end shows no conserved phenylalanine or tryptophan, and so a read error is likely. The CDR3 sequence: CAISESPAYNEQFL. The CDR3 DNA reads TGTGCCATCAGTGAGTCGCCAGCCTACAATGAGCAGTTCTTA. The chain joins TRBV10-3 to TRBJ2-1, with D unresolved. The CDR3 totals 14 residues. Between the trimmed V and J ends, which lost 0 bases and 2 bases, there was a span of 5 bases. Germline-derived CDR1 and CDR2 are ENHRY and SYGVKD.

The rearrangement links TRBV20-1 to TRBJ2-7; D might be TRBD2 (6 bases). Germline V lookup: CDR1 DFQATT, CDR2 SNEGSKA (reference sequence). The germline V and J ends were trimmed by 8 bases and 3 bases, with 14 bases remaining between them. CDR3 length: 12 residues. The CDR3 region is CSPDLANYEQYF. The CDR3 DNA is TGCAGTCCAGACCTAGCGAACTACGAGCAGTACTTC.

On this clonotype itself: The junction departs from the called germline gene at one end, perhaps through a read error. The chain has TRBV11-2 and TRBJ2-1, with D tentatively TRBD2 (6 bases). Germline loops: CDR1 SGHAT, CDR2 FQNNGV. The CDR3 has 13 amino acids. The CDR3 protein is CSSSCTRGSQVFF. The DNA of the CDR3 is TGTTCCAGCAGCTGCACTCGGGGGAGTCAGGTCTTCTTC.

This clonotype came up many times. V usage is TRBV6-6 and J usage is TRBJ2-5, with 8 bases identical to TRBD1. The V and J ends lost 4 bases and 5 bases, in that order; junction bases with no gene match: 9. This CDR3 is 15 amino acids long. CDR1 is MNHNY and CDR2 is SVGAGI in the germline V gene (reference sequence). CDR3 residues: CASSSDRAVYETQYF. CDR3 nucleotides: TGTGCCAGCAGTTCGGACAGGGCGGTTTACGAGACCCAGTACTTC.

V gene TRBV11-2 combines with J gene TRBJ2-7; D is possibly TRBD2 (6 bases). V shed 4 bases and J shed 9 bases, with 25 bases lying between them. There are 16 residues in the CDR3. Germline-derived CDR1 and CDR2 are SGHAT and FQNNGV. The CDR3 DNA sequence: TGTGCCAGCAGCTACGGTGGGAGGACCCCGGGAAGCGTGCAGTACTTC. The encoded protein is CASSYGGRTPGSVQYF.

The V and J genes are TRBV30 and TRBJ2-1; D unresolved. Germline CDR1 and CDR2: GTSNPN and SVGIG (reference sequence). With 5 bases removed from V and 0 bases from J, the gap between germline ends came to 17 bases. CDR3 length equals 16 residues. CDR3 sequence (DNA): TGTGCCTGGGGGGTTCGCCGACTGAGCTCCTACAATGAGCAGTTCTTC. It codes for CAWGVRRLSSYNEQFF. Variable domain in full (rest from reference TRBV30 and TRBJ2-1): SQTIHQWPATLVQPVGSPLSLECTVEGTSNPNLYWYRQAAGRGLQLLFYSVGIGQISSEVPQNLSASRPQDRQFILSSKKLLLSDSGFYLCAWGVRRLSSYNEQFFGPGTRLTVL.

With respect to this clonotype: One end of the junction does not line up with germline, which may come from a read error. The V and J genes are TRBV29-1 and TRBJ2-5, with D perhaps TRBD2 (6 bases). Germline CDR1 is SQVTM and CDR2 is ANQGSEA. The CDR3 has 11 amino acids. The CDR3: CNVEGLEVQYF. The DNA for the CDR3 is TGCAACGTTGAGGGACTGGAGGTCCAGTACTTC.

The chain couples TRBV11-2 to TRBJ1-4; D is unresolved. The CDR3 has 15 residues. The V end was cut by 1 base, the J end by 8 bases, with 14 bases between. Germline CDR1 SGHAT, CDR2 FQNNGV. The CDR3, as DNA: TGTGCCAGCAGCTTAGGCACCTGTCCCATGGAAAAACTGTTTTTT. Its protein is CASSLGTCPMEKLFF.

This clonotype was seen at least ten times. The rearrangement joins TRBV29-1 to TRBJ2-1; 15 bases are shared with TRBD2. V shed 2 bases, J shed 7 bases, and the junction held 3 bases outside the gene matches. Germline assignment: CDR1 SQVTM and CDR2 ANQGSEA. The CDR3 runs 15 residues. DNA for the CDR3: TGCAGCGTTGAATGGACTAGCGGGAGGGGGAATGAGCAGTTCTTC. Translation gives CSVEWTSGRGNEQFF.

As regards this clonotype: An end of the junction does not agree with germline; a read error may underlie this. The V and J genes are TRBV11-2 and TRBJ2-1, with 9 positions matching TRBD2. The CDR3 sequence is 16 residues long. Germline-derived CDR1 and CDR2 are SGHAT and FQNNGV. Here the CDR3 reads CTSSSRISGGGGEQFF. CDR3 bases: TGTACCAGCAGCTCCCGGATTAGCGGGGGCGGGGGGGAGCAGTTCTTT.

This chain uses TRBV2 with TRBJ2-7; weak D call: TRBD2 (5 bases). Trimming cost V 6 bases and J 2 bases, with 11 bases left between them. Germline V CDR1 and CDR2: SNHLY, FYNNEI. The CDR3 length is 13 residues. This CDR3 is CASRDWPTYEQYF. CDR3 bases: TGTGCCAGCAGGGACTGGCCGACCTACGAGCAGTACTTC.

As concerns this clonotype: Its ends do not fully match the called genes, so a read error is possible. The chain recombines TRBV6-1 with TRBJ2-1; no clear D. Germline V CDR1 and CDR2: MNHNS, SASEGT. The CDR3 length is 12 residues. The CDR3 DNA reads TGCGCCAGCAGGTTGACCTACAATGAGCAGTTCTTC. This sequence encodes CASRLTYNEQFF.

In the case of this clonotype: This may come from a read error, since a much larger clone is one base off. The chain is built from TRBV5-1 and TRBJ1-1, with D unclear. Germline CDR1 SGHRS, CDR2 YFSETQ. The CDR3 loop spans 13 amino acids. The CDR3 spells CVSSLTTLTEAFF. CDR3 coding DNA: TGCGTCAGCAGCTTGACCACCCTAACTGAAGCTTTCTTT.

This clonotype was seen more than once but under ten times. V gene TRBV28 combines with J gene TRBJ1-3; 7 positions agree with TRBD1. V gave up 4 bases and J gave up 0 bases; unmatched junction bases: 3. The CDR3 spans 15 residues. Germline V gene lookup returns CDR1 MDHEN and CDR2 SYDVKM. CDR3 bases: TGTGCCAGCAGTTCCGGGACAGCCTCTGGAAACACCATATATTTT. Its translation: CASSSGTASGNTIYF.

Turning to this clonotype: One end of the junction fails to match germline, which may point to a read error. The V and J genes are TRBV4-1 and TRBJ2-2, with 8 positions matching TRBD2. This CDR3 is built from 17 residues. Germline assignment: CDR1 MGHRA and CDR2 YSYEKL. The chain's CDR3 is CTSSQSQRAGEDGELFF. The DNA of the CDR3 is TGCACCAGCAGCCAATCCCAACGAGCGGGAGAGGACGGGGAACTGTTTTTT.

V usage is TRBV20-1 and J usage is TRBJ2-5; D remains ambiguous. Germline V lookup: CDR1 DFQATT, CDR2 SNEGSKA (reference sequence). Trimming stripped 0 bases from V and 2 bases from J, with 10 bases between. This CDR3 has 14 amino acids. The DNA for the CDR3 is TGCAGTGCTAGAGATTTCGCCGGACAAGAGACCCAGTACTTC. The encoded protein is CSARDFAGQETQYF.

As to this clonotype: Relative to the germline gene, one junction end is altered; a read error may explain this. For the CDR3, the DNA is TGTGCATGTTCTATCAGATCTGGTTTGTTTCTCTTC. It yields the protein CACSIRSGLFLF. The genes are TRBV6-5 and TRBJ1-2; D not certain. This CDR3 has 12 residues. Germline V CDR1 and CDR2: MNHEY, SVGAGI.

The CDR3: CASSDGASGRVETQYF. The CDR3 coding sequence is TGTGCCAGCAGTGACGGAGCTAGCGGGAGGGTAGAGACCCAGTACTTC. The V and J genes are TRBV6-4 and TRBJ2-5; TRBD2 agrees at 12 bases. Germline V gene lookup returns CDR1 MRHNA and CDR2 SNTAGT. V was clipped by 2 bases and J by 4 bases; unmatched bases: 5. This CDR3 comprises 16 residues.

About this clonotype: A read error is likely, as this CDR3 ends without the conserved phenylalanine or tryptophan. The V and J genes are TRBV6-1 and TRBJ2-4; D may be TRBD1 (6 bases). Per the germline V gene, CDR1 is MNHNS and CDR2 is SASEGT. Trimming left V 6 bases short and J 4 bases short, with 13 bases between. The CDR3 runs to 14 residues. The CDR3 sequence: CASSKGGAKNIQYL. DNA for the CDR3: TGTGCCAGCAGCAAAGGGGGAGCTAAAAACATTCAGTACTTA.

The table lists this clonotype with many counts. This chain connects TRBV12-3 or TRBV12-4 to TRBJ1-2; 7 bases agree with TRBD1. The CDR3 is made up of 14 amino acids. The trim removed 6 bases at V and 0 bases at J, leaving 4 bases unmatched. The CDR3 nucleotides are TGTGCCAGCAGCCGGGACAGCGCTAACTATGGCTACACCTTC. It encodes CASSRDSANYGYTF.

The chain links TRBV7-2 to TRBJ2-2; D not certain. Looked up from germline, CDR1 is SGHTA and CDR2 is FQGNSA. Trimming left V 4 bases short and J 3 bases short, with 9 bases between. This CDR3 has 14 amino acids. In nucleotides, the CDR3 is TGTGCCAGCAGCTCGGAATCACACACCGGGGAGCTGTTTTTT. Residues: CASSSESHTGELFF.